The 24 T cell receptor beta chains reported below all come from one sample, sequenced in a study of glioma-infiltrating T cells. Amplification of TCR alpha and beta CDR3 regions from RNA used iRepertoire nested multiplex PCR. MiXCR, applied by TCRdb to the multiplex PCR reads, yields one record per CDR3 protein. The sample carries more than 350,000 distinct CDR3 sequences, 41% recorded once. The specimen sequenced was glioma tissue, nonneoplastic brain tissue, or PBMCs (not recorded which). Every receptor here comes from a human donor with low-grade glioma or glioblastoma, undergoing nonglioma brain surgery, or in good health (not recorded which).

The gene calls are TRBV4-1 and TRBJ2-7; D is ambiguous. CDR1 and CDR2 from the germline V gene are MGHRA and YSYEKL. Trimming took off 4 bases at V and 6 bases at J, with 13 bases between the two ends. The CDR3 runs 13 residues. DNA of the CDR3: TGCGCCAGCAGCCTACCGGACGTGCTCGAGCAGTACTTC. It encodes CASSLPDVLEQYF.

A word on this clonotype: This likely comes from a read error, as the CDR3 has no conserved phenylalanine or tryptophan at its end. The rearrangement links TRBV27 to TRBJ2-1, with TRBD2 identical over 13 bases. V lost 10 bases, J lost 0 bases, and 6 bases stayed unmatched. This CDR3 has 16 residues. The V gene's germline CDR1 is MNHEY and CDR2 SMNVEV (reference sequence). The CDR3 region has the DNA TGTGCCATCAGGGGGACTAGCGGGACCTCCTACAATGAGCAGTTCCTC. Amino acids: CAIRGTSGTSYNEQFL.

This clonotype was detected a few times. The CDR3 nucleotides are TGTGCCAGCAGTTTGGGTGGAACGAGCTCCTACGAGCAGTACTTC. This encodes CASSLGGTSSYEQYF. The chain employs TRBV12-3 or TRBV12-4 and TRBJ2-7; D gene ambiguous. The CDR3 totals 15 residues. Trimming took 3 bases from V and 0 from J, leaving 12 bases between them.

There are many counts of this clonotype. The chain joins TRBV6-5 to TRBJ2-1; D is undetermined. Germline CDR1 and CDR2: MNHEY and SVGAGI. The CDR3 consists of 12 residues. Between the trimmed V and J ends, which lost 0 bases and 7 bases, there was a span of 4 bases. The CDR3 is CASSYSTNEQFF. CDR3 bases: TGTGCCAGCAGTTACTCGACTAATGAGCAGTTCTTC.

This chain joins TRBV20-1 and TRBJ2-3, with a tentative D call TRBD2 (6 bases). Germline values: CDR1 DFQATT, CDR2 SNEGSKA (reference sequence). The V end was cut by 7 bases, the J end by 2 bases, with 13 bases between. The CDR3 totals 13 residues. This chain's CDR3 is CSVKRAYTDTQYF. In DNA form, the CDR3 reads TGCAGTGTAAAGCGGGCCTACACAGATACGCAGTATTTT.

As regards this clonotype: A much more abundant neighbour one base away suggests this may be a read error. In this CDR3 the conserved last residue, phenylalanine or tryptophan, is missing, so a read error is likely. Written as DNA, the CDR3 is TGTGCCAGCAGTTTCTGGAGCGGGATCTCAGATACGCAGTATATT. It specifies CASSFWSGISDTQYI. The chain is built from TRBV28 and TRBJ2-3; 7 bases map to TRBD2. Germline CDR1 and CDR2: MDHEN and SYDVKM. The CDR3 is 15 amino acids. After removal of 3 bases from V and 4 bases from J, the junction contained 7 bases not matched to a gene.

This clonotype was recorded a few times. CDR3 nucleotide sequence: TGTGCCAGCAGCCAAGGCGTAACAGGGGGCTACGAGCAGTACTTC. It is translated as CASSQGVTGGYEQYF. The gene calls are TRBV3-1 and TRBJ2-7; 8 bases match TRBD1. In germline, CDR1 is LGHDT, CDR2 YNNKEL (reference sequence). Losses at the gene ends were 1 base for V and 3 bases for J; bases not matched to a gene: 5. CDR3 length: 15 amino acids.

This clonotype was observed once. A much bigger clone sits one base away, suggesting this may be a read error. The chain combines TRBV7-2 with TRBJ1-1; D uncertain. The CDR3 is made up of 13 amino acids. Germline V gene data show CDR1 as SGHTA and CDR2 as FQGNSA. Trimming took 5 bases from V and 5 from J, leaving 12 bases between them. CDR3 region: CASSNHLSTEAFF. The CDR3 nucleotides are TGTGCCAGCAGCAACCATCTGAGTACTGAAGCTTTCTTT.

This clonotype was seen a few times. The chain links TRBV18 to TRBJ2-7; no firm D call. The V and J ends lost 0 bases and 0 bases respectively, with 6 bases between them. The CDR3 runs 14 residues. Germline V CDR1 and CDR2: KGHSH, LQKENI. In nucleotides, the CDR3 is TGTGCCAGCTCACCACCCGGTCGCTCCTACGAGCAGTACTTC. Translating it yields CASSPPGRSYEQYF. The full variable domain, with the rest looked up from reference TRBV18 and TRBJ2-7, is NAGVMQNPRHLVRRRGQEARLRCSPMKGHSHVYWYRQLPEEGLKFMVYLQKENIIDESGMPKERFSAEFPKEGPSILRIQQVVRGDSAAYFCASSPPGRSYEQYFGPGTRLTVT.

This sequence joins TRBV6-1 and TRBJ1-5, with D unclear. The V gene's germline CDR1 is MNHNS and CDR2 SASEGT. V was cut by 5 bases and J by 12 bases, with 17 bases left in between. CDR3 length: 13 residues. The CDR3 reads CASSWAEPGDQHF. The CDR3 nucleotides are TGTGCCAGCAGTTGGGCGGAGCCAGGCGACCAGCATTTT.

There are a few counts of this clonotype. The chain links TRBV19 to TRBJ1-5; TRBD1 might be the D (5 bases). V was trimmed by 7 bases and J by 1 base, leaving 11 bases between them. CDR3 length equals 14 residues. The germline V gene encodes CDR1 LNHDA and CDR2 SQIVND (reference sequence). The CDR3 loop reads CASKHRGSNQPQHF. The CDR3 DNA follows: TGTGCCAGTAAGCATAGGGGAAGCAATCAGCCCCAGCATTTT.

This chain joins TRBV4-2 and TRBJ2-7; D is possibly TRBD2 (6 bases). Germline V CDR1 and CDR2: LGHNA, YNFKEQ. CDR3 length: 15 amino acids. V was trimmed by 2 bases and J by 3 bases, leaving 14 bases between them. The CDR3 sequence: CASSQNSGLIYEQYF. Here the CDR3 DNA reads TGTGCCAGCAGCCAAAATTCGGGACTTATCTACGAGCAGTACTTC.

Only a few counts were recorded for this clonotype. CDR3 sequence: CASSPRRDGFYNEQFF. The DNA for the CDR3 is TGTGCCAGCAGCCCACGCCGGGACGGATTTTACAATGAGCAGTTCTTC. V usage is TRBV7-6 and J usage is TRBJ2-1, with D possibly called TRBD1 or TRBD2 (5 bases each). This CDR3 is built from 16 residues. V lost 5 bases to trimming and J lost 4 bases, with 18 bases between them. The germline CDR1 and CDR2 sequences are SGHVS and FNYEAQ.

This clonotype occurred many times. V usage is TRBV28 and J usage is TRBJ1-5, with D unresolved. V gave up 5 bases and J gave up 3 bases, with 14 bases separating them. There are 15 residues in the CDR3. Germline V gene lookup returns CDR1 MDHEN and CDR2 SYDVKM. In nucleotides, the CDR3 is TGTGCCAGCAGTGAAATAAGCGGGGACAATCAGCCCCAGCATTTT. This sequence encodes CASSEISGDNQPQHF.

Many counts were recorded for this clonotype. This rearrangement joins TRBV28 to TRBJ1-1, with TRBD1 as a possible D gene (6 bases). The CDR3 is 14 residues long. Germline-derived CDR1 and CDR2 are MDHEN and SYDVKM. V lost 3 bases to trimming and J lost 5 bases, with 13 bases between them. The CDR3 coding sequence is TGTGCCAGCAGTTTTTCAGGGGAGATTACTGAAGCTTTCTTT. Its protein is CASSFSGEITEAFF.

This chain uses TRBV6-2 or TRBV6-3 with TRBJ1-4, with 7 bases aligning to TRBD1. The CDR3 has 16 residues. The germline CDR1 and CDR2 sequences are MNHEY and SVGEGT. With 6 bases clipped from V and 2 bases from J, the junction kept 9 bases outside the gene matches. The CDR3 nucleotides read TGTGCCAGCAGCAACCGACAGGGTCGGACTAATGAAAAACTGTTTTTT. Residues: CASSNRQGRTNEKLFF.

As for this clonotype: A much more abundant neighbour one base away suggests this may be a read error. The rearrangement links TRBV27 to TRBJ1-3, with TRBD1 matching over 7 bases. The CDR3 runs 15 residues. The trim removed 2 bases at V and 4 bases at J, leaving 5 bases unmatched. Germline V gene lookup returns CDR1 MNHEY and CDR2 SMNVEV (reference sequence). Written as DNA, the CDR3 is TGTGCCAGCAGTTTAACAAGGGGGCACGGAAACACCATATATTTT. Its protein product is CASSLTRGHGNTIYF.

This clonotype has just a few counts. The V and J genes are TRBV4-3 and TRBJ1-2; D perhaps matches TRBD1 (5 bases). Germline V CDR1 and CDR2: LGHNA, YSLEER. The CDR3 is 15 amino acids. V shed 0 bases and J shed 8 bases, with 16 bases lying between them. The CDR3 is CASSQEAGQGRGYTF. The CDR3 coding sequence is TGCGCCAGCAGCCAAGAAGCTGGGCAGGGTAGGGGCTACACCTTC.

The sample holds a few counts of this clonotype. The chain combines TRBV20-1 with TRBJ2-1; TRBD2 is a possible D gene (6 bases). This CDR3 is 16 amino acids long. V lost 6 bases to trimming and J lost 5 bases, with 23 bases between them. Germline CDR1 is DFQATT and CDR2 is SNEGSKA (reference sequence). The CDR3 sequence: CSADPLGLPDDNEQFF. In DNA, the CDR3 is TGCAGTGCCGACCCCCTTGGACTACCCGACGACAATGAGCAGTTCTTC.

This clonotype has only a few counts. This chain connects TRBV28 to TRBJ2-7; no reliable D call. Germline V gene data show CDR1 as MDHEN and CDR2 as SYDVKM. Trimming took 7 bases from V and 3 from J, leaving 19 bases between them. The CDR3 has 15 amino acids. In DNA, the CDR3 is TGTGCCAGCATCCATCACGGTGCTATAGGCTACGAGCAGTACTTC. Protein: CASIHHGAIGYEQYF.

A few counts support this clonotype. The chain employs TRBV28 and TRBJ2-3; the D is unclear. The CDR3 covers 15 residues. The V gene lost 11 bases and the J gene lost 2 bases, with 20 bases spanning the gap. The germline V gene encodes CDR1 MDHEN and CDR2 SYDVKM. The CDR3 region has the DNA TGTGCCCATCAGGCAGTGAACCGCCCCACAGATACGCAGTATTTT. Translating gives CAHQAVNRPTDTQYF.

This clonotype came up a few times. The V call is TRBV7-8, the J call TRBJ2-5; no clear D gene. Trimming removed 5 bases at V and 0 bases at J, with 7 bases between. Germline V gives CDR1 SGHVS, CDR2 FQNEAQ. This CDR3 is built from 13 residues. The CDR3: CASSPLNQETQYF. The CDR3 nucleotides read TGTGCCAGCAGCCCACTGAACCAAGAGACCCAGTACTTC. Based on the CDR3 plus reference TRBV7-8 and TRBJ2-5, the full variable domain is GAGVSQSPRYKVAKRGQDVALRCDPISGHVSLFWYQQALGQGPEFLTYFQNEAQLDKSGLPSDRFFAERPEGSVSTLKIQRTQQEDSAVYLCASSPLNQETQYFGPGTRLLVL.

V gene TRBV24-1 combines with J gene TRBJ1-2; the D gene is possibly TRBD1 (6 bases). This CDR3 is built from 14 residues. CDR1 and CDR2 (germline): KGHDR, SFDVKD. V was trimmed by 3 bases and J by 5 bases, leaving 12 bases between them. CDR3 region: CATSDQDSLYGYTF. The CDR3 region has the DNA TGTGCCACCAGTGATCAGGACAGCTTATATGGCTACACCTTC.

Details on this clonotype: This may be a read error: a much more frequent sequence differs by one nucleotide. Because the CDR3 is missing its conserved closing phenylalanine or tryptophan, this is likely a read error. The chain combines TRBV20-1 with TRBJ2-1, with TRBD2 as a possible D gene (6 bases). Trimming pared 3 bases from V and 4 bases from J, leaving 13 bases between. CDR3 length: 14 amino acids. From germline, CDR1 is DFQATT and CDR2 SNEGSKA (reference sequence). The CDR3 bases are TGCAGTGCTAGCCCGCGGGATCGATACAATGAGCAGTTCCTC. Protein sequence: CSASPRDRYNEQFL.